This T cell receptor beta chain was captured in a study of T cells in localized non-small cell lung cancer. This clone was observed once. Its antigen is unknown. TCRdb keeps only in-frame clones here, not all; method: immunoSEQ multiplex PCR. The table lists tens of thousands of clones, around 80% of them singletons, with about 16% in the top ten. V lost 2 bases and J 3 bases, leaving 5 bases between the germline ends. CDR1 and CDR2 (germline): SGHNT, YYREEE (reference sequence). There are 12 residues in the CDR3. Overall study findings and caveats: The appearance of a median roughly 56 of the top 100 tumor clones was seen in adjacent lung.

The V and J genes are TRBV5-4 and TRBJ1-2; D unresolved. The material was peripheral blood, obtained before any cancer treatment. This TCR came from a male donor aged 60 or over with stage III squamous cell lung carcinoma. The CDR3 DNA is TGTGCCAGCAGCTTTGCGGACTATGGCTACACCTTC. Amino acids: CASSFADYGYTF. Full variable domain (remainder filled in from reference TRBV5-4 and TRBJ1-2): ETGVTQSPTHLIKTRGQQVTLRCSSQSGHNTVSWYQQALGQGPQFIFQYYREEENGRGNFPPRFSGLQFPNYSSELNVNALELDDSALYLCASSFADYGYTFGSGTRLTVV.